This T cell receptor (beta chain) was identified in a study of blood T cell repertoires in COVID-19. In the study overall: PBMCs, B-cell-depleted T cells, or T cells were the source of the cDNA or gDNA that made up the material.

Sequencing was performed with immunoSEQ multiplex PCR; in TCRdb, only in-frame clones are kept and a portion is missing. The table lists about 73,000 clones, roughly 89% of them singletons. The sample taken for sequencing was peripheral blood. This clonotype was sampled from a man older than 75 with acute or convalescent COVID-19.

CDR3 nucleotides: TGCGCCAGCAGCTTGGGAGATATCAATCAGCCCCAGCATTTT. It encodes CASSLGDINQPQHF. The rearrangement uses TRBV5-1 and TRBJ1-5; D gene unclear. The CDR3 spans 14 residues. CDR1 and CDR2 (germline): SGHRS, YFSETQ. V was pared by 0 bases and J by 3 bases, with 7 bases between.